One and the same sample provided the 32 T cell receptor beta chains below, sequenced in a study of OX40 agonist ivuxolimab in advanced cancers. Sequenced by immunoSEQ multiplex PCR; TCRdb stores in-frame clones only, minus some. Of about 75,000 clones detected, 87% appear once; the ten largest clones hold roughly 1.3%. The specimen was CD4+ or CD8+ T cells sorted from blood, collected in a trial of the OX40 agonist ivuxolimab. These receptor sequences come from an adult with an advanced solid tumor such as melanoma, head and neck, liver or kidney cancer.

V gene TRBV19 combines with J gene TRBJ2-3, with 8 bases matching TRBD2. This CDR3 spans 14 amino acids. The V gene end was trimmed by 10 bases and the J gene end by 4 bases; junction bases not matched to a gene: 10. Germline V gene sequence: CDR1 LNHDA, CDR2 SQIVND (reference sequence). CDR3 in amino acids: CATSERGNSDTQYF. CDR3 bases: TGTGCCACCTCAGAGCGGGGGAATTCAGATACGCAGTATTTT.

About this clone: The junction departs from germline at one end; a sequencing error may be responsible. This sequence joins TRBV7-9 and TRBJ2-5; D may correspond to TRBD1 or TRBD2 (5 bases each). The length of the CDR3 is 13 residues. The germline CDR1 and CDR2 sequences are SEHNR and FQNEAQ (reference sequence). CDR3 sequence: CASSPRDHETQYF. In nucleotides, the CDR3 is TGTGCCAGCAGCCCAAGGGACCACGAGACCCAGTACTTC.

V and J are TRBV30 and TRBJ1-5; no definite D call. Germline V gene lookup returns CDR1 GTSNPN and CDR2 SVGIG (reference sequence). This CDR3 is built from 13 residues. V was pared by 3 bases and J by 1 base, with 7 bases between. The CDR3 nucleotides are TGTGCCTGGAGCAACACAAGCAATCAGCCCCAGCATTTT. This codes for CAWSNTSNQPQHF.

CDR3 nucleotides: TGTGCCAGCAGCTTAATGAACCAGCCCCAGCATTTT. It is translated as CASSLMNQPQHF. The chain recombines TRBV7-2 with TRBJ1-5; D not resolved. This CDR3 contains 12 residues. Germline V CDR1 and CDR2: SGHTA, FQGNSA. V was trimmed by 2 bases and J by 7 bases, leaving 6 bases between them.

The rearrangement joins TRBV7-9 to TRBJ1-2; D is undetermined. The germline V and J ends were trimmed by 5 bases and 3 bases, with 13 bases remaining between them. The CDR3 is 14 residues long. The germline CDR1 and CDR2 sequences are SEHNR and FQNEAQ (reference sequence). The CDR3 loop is CASSRPGNHYGYTF. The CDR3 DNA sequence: TGTGCCAGCAGCCGACCGGGAAACCACTATGGCTACACCTTC.

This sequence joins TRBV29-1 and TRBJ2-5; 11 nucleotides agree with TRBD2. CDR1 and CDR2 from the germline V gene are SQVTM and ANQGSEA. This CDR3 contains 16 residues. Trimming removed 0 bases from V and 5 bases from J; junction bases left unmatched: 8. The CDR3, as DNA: TGCAGCGTTGAAGAGGGAACTAGCGGGAGTAGGGAGACCCAGTACTTC. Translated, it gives CSVEEGTSGSRETQYF.

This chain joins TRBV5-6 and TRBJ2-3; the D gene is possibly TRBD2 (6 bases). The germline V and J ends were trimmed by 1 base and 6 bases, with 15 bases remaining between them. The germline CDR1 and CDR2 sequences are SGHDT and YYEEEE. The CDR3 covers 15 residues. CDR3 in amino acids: CASSLPALGRDTQYF. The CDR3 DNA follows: TGTGCCAGCAGCTTGCCGGCTCTAGGGAGGGATACGCAGTATTTT.

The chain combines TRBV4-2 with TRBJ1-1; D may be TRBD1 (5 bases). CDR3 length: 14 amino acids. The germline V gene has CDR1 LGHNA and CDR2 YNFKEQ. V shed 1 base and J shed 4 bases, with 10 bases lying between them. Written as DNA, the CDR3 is TGTGCCAGCAGCCAAGGAGGGGTGCGCACTGAAGCTTTCTTT. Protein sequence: CASSQGGVRTEAFF.

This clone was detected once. Here the CDR3 DNA reads TGTGCCAGCAGCTTAGCCCTTAGCGGGTCGAACACCGGGGAGCTGTTTTTT. This gives the protein CASSLALSGSNTGELFF. V usage is TRBV7-6 and J usage is TRBJ2-2, with 7 bases identical to TRBD2. This CDR3 spans 17 amino acids. After removal of 0 bases from V and 0 bases from J, the junction contained 4 bases not matched to a gene. Germline CDR1 and CDR2: SGHVS and FNYEAQ.

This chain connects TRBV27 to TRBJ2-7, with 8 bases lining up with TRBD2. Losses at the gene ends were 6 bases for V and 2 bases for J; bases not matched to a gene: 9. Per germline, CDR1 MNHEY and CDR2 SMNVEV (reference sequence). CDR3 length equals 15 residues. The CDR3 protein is CASSSRGGRAYEQYF. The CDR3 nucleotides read TGTGCCAGCAGCTCCCGGGGGGGGCGGGCCTACGAGCAGTACTTC.

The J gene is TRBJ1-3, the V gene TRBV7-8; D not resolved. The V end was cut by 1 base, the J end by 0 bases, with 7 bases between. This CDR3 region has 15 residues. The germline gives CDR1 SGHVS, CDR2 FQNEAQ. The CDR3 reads CASSLGAFSGNTIYF. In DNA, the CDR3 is TGTGCCAGCAGCTTAGGTGCCTTCTCTGGAAACACCATATATTTT.

The CDR3 sequence is CASISGTGRVDTQYF. CDR3 nucleotides: TGTGCCAGCATTTCCGGGACAGGGAGGGTAGATACGCAGTATTTT. The chain links TRBV21-1 to TRBJ2-3; no DNA check was done on the table's D call, TRBD1. TRBV21-1 is a documented pseudogene. The CDR3 spans 15 residues.

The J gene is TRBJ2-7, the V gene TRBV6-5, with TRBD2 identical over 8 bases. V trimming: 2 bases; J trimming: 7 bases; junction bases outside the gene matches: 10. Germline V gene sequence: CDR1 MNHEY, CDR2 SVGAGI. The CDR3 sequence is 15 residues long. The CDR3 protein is CASSYGTGGIREQYF. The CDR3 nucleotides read TGTGCCAGCAGTTACGGTACGGGAGGGATTAGGGAGCAGTACTTC.

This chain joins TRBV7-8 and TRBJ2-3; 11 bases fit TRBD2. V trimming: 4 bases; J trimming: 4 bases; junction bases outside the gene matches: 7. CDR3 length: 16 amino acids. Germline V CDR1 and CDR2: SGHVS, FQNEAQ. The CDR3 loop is CASSSQILAGADTQYF. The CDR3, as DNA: TGTGCCAGCAGCTCGCAAATACTAGCGGGAGCAGATACGCAGTATTTT.

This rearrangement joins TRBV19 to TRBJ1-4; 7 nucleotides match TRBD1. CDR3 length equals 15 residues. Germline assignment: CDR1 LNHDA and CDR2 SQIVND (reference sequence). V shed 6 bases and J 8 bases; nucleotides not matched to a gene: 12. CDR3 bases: TGTGCCAGTAGGCCGTACAGGGGAGGAAAGGAAAAACTGTTTTTT. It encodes CASRPYRGGKEKLFF.

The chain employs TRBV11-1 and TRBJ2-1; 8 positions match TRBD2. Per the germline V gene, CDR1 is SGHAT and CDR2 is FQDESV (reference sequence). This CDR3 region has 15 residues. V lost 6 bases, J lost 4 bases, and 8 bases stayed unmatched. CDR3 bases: TGTGCCAGCAGGAGCGGGGGCGGGGTATACAATGAGCAGTTCTTC. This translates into CASRSGGGVYNEQFF.

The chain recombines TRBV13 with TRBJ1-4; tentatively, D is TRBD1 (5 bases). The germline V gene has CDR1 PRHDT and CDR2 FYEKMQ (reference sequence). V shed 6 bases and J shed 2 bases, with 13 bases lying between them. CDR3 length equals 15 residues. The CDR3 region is CASSEVYRTNEKLFF. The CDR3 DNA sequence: TGTGCCAGCAGTGAAGTTTACAGGACTAATGAAAAACTGTTTTTT.

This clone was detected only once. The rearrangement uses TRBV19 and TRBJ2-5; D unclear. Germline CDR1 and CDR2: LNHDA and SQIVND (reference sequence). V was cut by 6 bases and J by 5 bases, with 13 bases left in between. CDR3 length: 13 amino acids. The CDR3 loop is CASSPQRRETQYF. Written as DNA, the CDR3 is TGTGCCAGTAGCCCCCAGAGGCGGGAGACCCAGTACTTC.

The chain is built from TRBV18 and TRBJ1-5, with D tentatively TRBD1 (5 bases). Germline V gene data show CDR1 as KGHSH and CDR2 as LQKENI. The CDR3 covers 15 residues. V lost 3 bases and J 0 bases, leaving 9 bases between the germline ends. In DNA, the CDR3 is TGTGCCAGCTCACCCGGACAAGGTAGCAATCAGCCCCAGCATTTT. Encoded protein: CASSPGQGSNQPQHF. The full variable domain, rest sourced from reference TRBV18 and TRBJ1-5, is NAGVMQNPRHLVRRRGQEARLRCSPMKGHSHVYWYRQLPEEGLKFMVYLQKENIIDESGMPKERFSAEFPKEGPSILRIQQVVRGDSAAYFCASSPGQGSNQPQHFGDGTRLSIL.

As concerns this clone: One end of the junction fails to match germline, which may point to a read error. The CDR3 loop is CASSPGTGNEKLFF. The CDR3 nucleotides read TGTGCTAGCAGCCCAGGGACAGGGAATGAAAAACTGTTTTTT. The rearrangement links TRBV7-7 to TRBJ1-4; 9 positions agree with TRBD1. The germline CDR1 and CDR2 sequences are SSHAT and FNYEAQ (reference sequence). The length of the CDR3 is 14 residues.

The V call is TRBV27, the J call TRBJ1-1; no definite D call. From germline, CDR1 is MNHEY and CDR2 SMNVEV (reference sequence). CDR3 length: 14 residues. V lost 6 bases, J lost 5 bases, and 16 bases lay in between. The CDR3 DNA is TGTGCCAGCAGCCGATGGGGAGGAGGGACTGAAGCTTTCTTT. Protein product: CASSRWGGGTEAFF.

The CDR3: CASSSDRGATGELFF. The CDR3 DNA reads TGCGCCAGCAGCTCGGACAGGGGAGCCACCGGGGAGCTGTTTTTT. The gene calls are TRBV5-1 and TRBJ2-2; 9 nucleotides align to TRBD1. The CDR3 loop spans 15 amino acids. Looked up from germline, CDR1 is SGHRS and CDR2 is YFSETQ. The V and J ends lost 3 bases and 4 bases, in that order; junction bases with no gene match: 4.

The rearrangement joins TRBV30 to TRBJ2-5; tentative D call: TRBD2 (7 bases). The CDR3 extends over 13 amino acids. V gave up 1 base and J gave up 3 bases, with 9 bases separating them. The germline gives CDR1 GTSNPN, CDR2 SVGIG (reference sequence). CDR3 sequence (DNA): TGTGCCTGGAGTGGGGGGGGCGAAGAGACCCAGTACTTC. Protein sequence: CAWSGGGEETQYF.

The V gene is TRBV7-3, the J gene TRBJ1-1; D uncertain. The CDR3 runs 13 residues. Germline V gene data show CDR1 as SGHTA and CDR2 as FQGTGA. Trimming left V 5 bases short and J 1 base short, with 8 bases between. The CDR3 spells CASSTTSNTEAFF. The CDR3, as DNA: TGTGCCAGCAGCACCACCTCGAACACTGAAGCTTTCTTT. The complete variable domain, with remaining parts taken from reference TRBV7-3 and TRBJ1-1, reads GAGVSQTPSNKVTEKGKYVELRCDPISGHTALYWYRQSLGQGPEFLIYFQGTGAADDSGLPNDRFFAVRPEGSVSTLKIQRTERGDSAVYLCASSTTSNTEAFFGQGTRLTVV.

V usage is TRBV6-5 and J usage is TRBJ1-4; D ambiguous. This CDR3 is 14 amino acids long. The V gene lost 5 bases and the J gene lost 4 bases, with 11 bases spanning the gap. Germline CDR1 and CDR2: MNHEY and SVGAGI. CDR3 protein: CASSALSSNEKLFF. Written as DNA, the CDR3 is TGTGCCAGCAGTGCCCTGTCGAGTAATGAAAAACTGTTTTTT.

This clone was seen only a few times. CDR3 in amino acids: CASSLTRDEGEQFF. The CDR3 DNA follows: TGTGCCAGCAGCTTAACAAGAGACGAGGGTGAGCAGTTCTTC. J is TRBJ2-1 and V is TRBV7-3; D might be TRBD2 (5 bases). CDR3 size: 14 residues. Germline CDR1 SGHTA, CDR2 FQGTGA. V was clipped by 0 bases and J by 9 bases, with 12 bases between them. Filled out from reference TRBV7-3 and TRBJ2-1, the complete variable domain reads GAGVSQTPSNKVTEKGKYVELRCDPISGHTALYWYRQSLGQGPEFLIYFQGTGAADDSGLPNDRFFAVRPEGSVSTLKIQRTERGDSAVYLCASSLTRDEGEQFFGPGTRLTVL.

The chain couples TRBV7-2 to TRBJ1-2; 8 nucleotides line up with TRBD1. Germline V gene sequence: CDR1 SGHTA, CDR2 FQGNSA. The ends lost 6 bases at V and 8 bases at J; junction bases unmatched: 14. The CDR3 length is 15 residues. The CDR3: CASRKPDRGQWGYTF. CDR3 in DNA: TGTGCCAGCAGAAAACCTGACAGGGGCCAGTGGGGCTACACCTTC.

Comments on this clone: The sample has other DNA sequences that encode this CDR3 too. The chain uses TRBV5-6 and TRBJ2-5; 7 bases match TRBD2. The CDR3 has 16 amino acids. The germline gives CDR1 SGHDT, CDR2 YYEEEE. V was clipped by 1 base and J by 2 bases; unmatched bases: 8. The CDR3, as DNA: TGTGCCAGCAGCTTGCGGGGGAGGGCCCTACAAGAGACCCAGTACTTC. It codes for CASSLRGRALQETQYF.

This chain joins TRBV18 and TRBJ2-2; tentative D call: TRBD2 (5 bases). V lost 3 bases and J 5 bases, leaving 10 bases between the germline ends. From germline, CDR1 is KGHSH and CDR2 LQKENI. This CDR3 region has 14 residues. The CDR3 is CASSPRAVTGELFF. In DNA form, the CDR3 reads TGTGCCAGCTCACCCCGAGCGGTTACCGGGGAGCTGTTTTTT.

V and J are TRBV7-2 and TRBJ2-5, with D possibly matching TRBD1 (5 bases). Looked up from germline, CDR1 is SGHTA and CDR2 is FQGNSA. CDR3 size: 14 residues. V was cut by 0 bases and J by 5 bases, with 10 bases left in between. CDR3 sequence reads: CASSLAGRPETQYF. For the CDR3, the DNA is TGTGCCAGCAGCTTAGCGGGGCGCCCCGAGACCCAGTACTTC.

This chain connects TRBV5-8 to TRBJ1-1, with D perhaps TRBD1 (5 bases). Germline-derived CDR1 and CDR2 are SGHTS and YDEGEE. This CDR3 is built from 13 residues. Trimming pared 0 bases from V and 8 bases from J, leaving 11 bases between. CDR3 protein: CASSLAWDGEAFF. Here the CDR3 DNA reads TGTGCCAGCAGCTTGGCCTGGGACGGCGAAGCTTTCTTT. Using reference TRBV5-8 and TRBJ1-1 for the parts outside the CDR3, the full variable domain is EAGVTQSPTHLIKTRGQQATLRCSPISGHTSVYWYQQALGLGLQFLLWYDEGEERNRGNFPPRFSGRQFPNYSSELNVNALELEDSALYLCASSLAWDGEAFFGQGTRLTVV.

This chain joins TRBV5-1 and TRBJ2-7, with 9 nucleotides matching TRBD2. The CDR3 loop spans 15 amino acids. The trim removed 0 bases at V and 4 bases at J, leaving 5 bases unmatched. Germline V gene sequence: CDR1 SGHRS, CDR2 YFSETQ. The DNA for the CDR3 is TGCGCCAGCAGCTTGGCTAGCGGGACCGTTTACGAGCAGTACTTC. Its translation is CASSLASGTVYEQYF.